One sample yielded the 8 T cell receptor beta chains listed below, sequenced in a study of regulatory T cells in long-lasting Graves disease. Time point defined: newly diagnosed GD, antithyroid drugs for less than 3 months. The TCR library used RNA extracted from PBMCs. Relying on iRepertoire HTBI primers and Arm-PCR of CDR3 regions, the team built TCR beta libraries. TCRdb reanalysed the multiplex PCR reads using MiXCR and keeps one entry per CDR3 protein. The sample shows approximately 400,000 distinct CDR3 sequences, about 16% of them seen only once. These data also featured in a second study, about T cells in Graves' hyperthyroidism and ophthalmopathy.

Sequencing used peripheral blood mononuclear cells (PBMCs), obtained at new diagnosis, from a patient treated with antithyroid drugs. Receptor source: a woman in her 30s with Graves disease.

This clonotype was seen repeatedly, ten times or more. V is TRBV7-8 and J is TRBJ1-1; D call uncertain. Per germline, CDR1 SGHVS and CDR2 FQNEAQ. The germline V and J ends were trimmed by 2 bases and 0 bases, with 7 bases remaining between them. The CDR3 contains 14 residues. The CDR3 DNA reads as TGTGCCAGCAGCTTAACAGTCATGAACACTGAAGCTTTCTTT. This encodes CASSLTVMNTEAFF.

This clonotype was counted ten times or more. This chain links TRBV11-1 with TRBJ2-7; D remains unclear. This CDR3 contains 8 residues. Trimming cost V 6 bases and J 12 bases, with 6 bases left between them. Germline CDR1 SGHAT, CDR2 FQDESV (reference sequence). The chain's CDR3 is CASRTSYF. CDR3 sequence (DNA): TGTGCCAGCAGGACCTCGTACTTC. The full variable domain, its missing parts supplied by reference TRBV11-1 and TRBJ2-7, is EAEVAQSPRYKITEKSQAVAFWCDPISGHATLYWYRQILGQGPELLVQFQDESVVDDSQLPKDRFSAERLKGVDSTLKIQPAELGDSAMYLCASRTSYFGPGTRLTVT.

This clonotype was found many times. V is TRBV19 and J is TRBJ1-1; D is perhaps TRBD1 (5 bases). Trimming took off 6 bases at V and 4 bases at J, with 9 bases between the two ends. The length of the CDR3 is 12 residues. Germline CDR1 is LNHDA and CDR2 is SQIVND (reference sequence). Here the CDR3 reads CASSNGGTEAFF. The CDR3 DNA is TGTGCCAGTAGCAATGGGGGCACTGAAGCTTTCTTT.

On this clonotype itself: With a far larger clone one base away, a read error is the likely cause. The rearrangement links TRBV28 to TRBJ1-2; D not certain. This CDR3 has 11 amino acids. Germline V lookup: CDR1 MDHEN, CDR2 SYDVKM. CDR3 sequence: CAGSLSYGYTF. CDR3 bases: TGTGCCGGCAGTTTAAGCTATGGCTACACCTTC.

This clonotype was seen many times. The CDR3 coding sequence is TGCGCCAGCAGCCCCGCGTCCCAGCGCCCCTATGGCTACACCTTC. Protein product: CASSPASQRPYGYTF. The genes are TRBV5-1 and TRBJ1-2; D uncertain. CDR1 SGHRS and CDR2 YFSETQ come from the germline V gene. V lost 4 bases and J lost 4, with 17 bases in between. The CDR3 contains 15 residues.

This clonotype has just a few counts. The genes are TRBV11-3 and TRBJ2-5, with TRBD1 identical over 7 bases. The length of the CDR3 is 16 residues. V dropped 1 base and J dropped 5; count of bases not matched to a gene: 10. Germline V CDR1 and CDR2: SGHNT, YENEEA. In DNA, the CDR3 is TGTGCCAGCAGCTTAGTCTTGGCACAGGGGATGGAGACCCAGTACTTC. Translating it yields CASSLVLAQGMETQYF.

There are many counts of this clonotype. The rearrangement joins TRBV25-1 to TRBJ1-5; TRBD1 is a possible D gene (5 bases). V was clipped by 6 bases and J by 3 bases, with 18 bases between them. The CDR3 runs to 16 residues. Germline CDR1 MGHDK, CDR2 SYGVNS. CDR3 DNA sequence: TGTGCCAGCAGCGGGGGGATGGGAAGACTCAATCAGCCCCAGCATTTT. It yields the protein CASSGGMGRLNQPQHF.

The gene calls are TRBV27 and TRBJ1-5; D gene unclear. This CDR3 has 13 residues. Looked up from germline, CDR1 is MNHEY and CDR2 is SMNVEV (reference sequence). V lost 4 bases and J lost 5, with 9 bases in between. CDR3 coding DNA: TGTGCCAGCAGTTCCCGTCCCTATCAGCCCCAGCATTTT. It yields the protein CASSSRPYQPQHF.